What follows is one T cell receptor (beta chain) and its context. What it binds is not known. A read error may be the cause here, since a much bigger clone is one base away. CDR3 length: 14 residues. The germline V gene has CDR1 MRHNA and CDR2 SNTAGT. Axillary draining lymph nodes of breast cancer patients supplied the node samples. The data are from a study of breast tumors, draining lymph nodes, adjacent tissues. TCRdb reanalysed the multiplex PCR reads using MiXCR and keeps one entry per CDR3 protein. The sample holds about 300,000 distinct CDR3 sequences; about 33% are singletons and the top ten take roughly 1.2%. General study findings and limits: Luminal-like breast cancer showed significantly higher tumor–nontumor repertoire similarity than basal-like. Tumor repertoires ranked between lymph nodes and nontumor tissue in diversity, with V and J gene preferences. The data were judged consistent with most tumor T cells coming from lymph node and expanding in tumor.

The chain has TRBV6-4 and TRBJ2-2; TRBD2 matches 7 bases. Sequenced sample: axillary lymph node tissue. This TCR derives from a female donor with breast cancer. Some clones in this sample may be carry-over from other donors' samples. In DNA, the CDR3 is TGTGCCAGCAGTAGACTAGCAAACACCGAGGAGCTGTTTTTT. Amino acids: CASSRLANTEELFF.